Below, one T cell receptor beta chain is given with its context. CDR1 is MDHEN and CDR2 is SYDVKM in the germline V gene. Trimming took 5 bases from V and 7 from J, leaving 15 bases between them. The CDR3 length is 14 residues. This record belongs to a study of cytomegalovirus exposure and HLA in healthy donors. The study ran its PCR with 60 Vbeta and 13 Jbeta primers. Sequenced by immunoSEQ multiplex PCR; TCRdb stores in-frame clones only, minus some. The sample contains more than 95,000 clones, approximately 75% of which appear only once. The sequence came from a woman aged 70-85 years in good health and CMV-seropositive. The genes are TRBV28 and TRBJ2-1; a weak D match, TRBD1 (5 bases). The sequenced material came from PBMCs. CDR3 loop: CASSLTGHRNEQFF. CDR3 nucleotide sequence: TGTGCCAGCAGTCTAACCGGTCACAGGAATGAGCAGTTCTTC.